One and the same sample provided the 27 T cell receptor beta chains below, sequenced in a study of T cell responses to AZD1222 COVID-19 vaccine (dated by TCRdb to the early 2020s). Reading the label with the study, this specimen's time point is: baseline before first vaccination. The library was produced with the immunoSEQ multiplex PCR assay. TCRdb's version of the immuneACCESS table is confined to in-frame rearrangements and falls short of the full clone set. An unresolved V gene accounts for under half of the shortfall where checked; the remainder is of unknown origin. This sample gives 130,000 or so clones in total; 93% of them show up just once. 5% to 7% of the sample comes from the top ten. The input for sequencing was peripheral blood, taken on day 0 of AZD1222 vaccination. The source of these receptors is an adult in good health.

This chain uses TRBV6-6 with TRBJ1-2; D is undetermined. Looked up from germline, CDR1 is MNHNY and CDR2 is SVGAGI (reference sequence). The V end was cut by 0 bases, the J end by 14 bases, with 16 bases between. CDR3 length: 13 amino acids. CDR3 residues: CASSYSMEGIQTF. CDR3 DNA: TGTGCCAGCAGTTACTCGATGGAGGGAATTCAGACCTTC.

The chain combines TRBV6-2 or TRBV6-3 with TRBJ2-1, with 9 bases fitting TRBD2. This CDR3 has 16 residues. With V trimmed by 0 bases and J by 7 bases, 7 bases remained unmatched. Germline CDR1 reads MNHEY; CDR2 reads SVGEGT. In DNA, the CDR3 is TGTGCCAGCAGTTACTCGAAGGTAGCGGGAGATAATGAGCAGTTCTTC. Translation: CASSYSKVAGDNEQFF.

This clone has more than one count but fewer than ten. V is TRBV13 and J is TRBJ1-1; 11 positions match TRBD1. The CDR3 is 13 residues long. V lost 5 bases to trimming and J lost 10 bases; unmatched junction nucleotides: 6. Germline-derived CDR1 and CDR2 are PRHDT and FYEKMQ (reference sequence). The CDR3 loop reads CASSRDGTGGAFF. CDR3 bases: TGTGCCAGCAGCAGGGACGGGACAGGGGGAGCTTTCTTT.

This chain joins TRBV7-2 and TRBJ1-1; D uncertain. V was pared by 5 bases and J by 2 bases, with 12 bases between. Germline CDR1 SGHTA, CDR2 FQGNSA. This CDR3 comprises 14 residues. As DNA, the CDR3 is TGTGCCAGCAGCCACTTGACGCCCAACACTGAAGCTTTCTTT. Amino acid sequence: CASSHLTPNTEAFF. Looking up the rest from reference TRBV7-2 and TRBJ1-1 gives the full variable domain: GAGVSQSPSNKVTEKGKDVELRCDPISGHTALYWYRQSLGQGLEFLIYFQGNSAPDKSGLPSDRFSAERTGGSVSTLTIQRTQQEDSAVYLCASSHLTPNTEAFFGQGTRLTVV.

The gene calls are TRBV19 and TRBJ1-1; 7 bases map to TRBD1. CDR1 LNHDA and CDR2 SQIVND come from the germline V gene (reference sequence). The CDR3 covers 13 residues. With 4 bases clipped from V and 5 bases from J, the junction kept 4 bases outside the gene matches. CDR3 sequence reads: CASSRVQGTEAFF. CDR3 in DNA: TGTGCCAGTAGTAGAGTACAGGGGACTGAAGCTTTCTTT.

V gene TRBV27 combines with J gene TRBJ1-5; possibly TRBD1 for D (5 bases). The V end lost 3 bases, the J end lost 4 bases, and 13 bases lay between the germline ends. CDR1 and CDR2 from the germline V gene are MNHEY and SMNVEV (reference sequence). There are 15 residues in the CDR3. CDR3 nucleotides: TGTGCCAGCAGTTTGATGGGACGCCTTAATCAGCCCCAGCATTTT. Translation: CASSLMGRLNQPQHF.

V is TRBV6-6 and J is TRBJ2-7; no clear D. Germline V gene data show CDR1 as MNHNY and CDR2 as SVGAGI (reference sequence). Trimming stripped 6 bases from V and 0 bases from J, with 15 bases between. The CDR3 is 15 amino acids. The CDR3 coding sequence is TGTGCCAGCAGGGCGGAACGATGGTCCTCCTACGAGCAGTACTTC. Translating it yields CASRAERWSSYEQYF.

The chain employs TRBV6-6 and TRBJ2-7, with D possibly being TRBD2 (6 bases). This CDR3 is built from 15 residues. In germline, CDR1 is MNHNY, CDR2 SVGAGI (reference sequence). V lost 0 bases and J lost 1, with 10 bases in between. The CDR3 loop is CASSYSRGSSYEQYF. In nucleotides, the CDR3 is TGTGCCAGCAGTTACTCCCGGGGGTCTTCCTACGAGCAGTACTTC.

The J gene is TRBJ1-3, the V gene TRBV7-2, with 8 bases aligning to TRBD1. CDR1 and CDR2 from the germline V gene are SGHTA and FQGNSA. CDR3 size: 14 residues. The J segment lost 4 bases and the V segment lost 5 bases, leaving 4 bases of the junction unmatched. The CDR3 protein is CASSETGAGNTIYF. In nucleotides, the CDR3 is TGTGCCAGCAGCGAGACAGGGGCCGGAAACACCATATATTTT.

V usage is TRBV4-1 and J usage is TRBJ1-1; D gene unclear. The CDR3 loop spans 15 amino acids. Trimming left V 1 base short and J 8 bases short, with 17 bases between. CDR1 is MGHRA and CDR2 is YSYEKL in the germline V gene. The CDR3 nucleotides read TGCGCCAGCAGCCAAGTCTCGGTAGGCGTGAGCGAAGCTTTCTTT. Encoded protein: CASSQVSVGVSEAFF.

The V gene is TRBV30, the J gene TRBJ2-7; the match to TRBD2 covers 8 bases. With 3 bases clipped from V and 4 bases from J, the junction kept 17 bases outside the gene matches. CDR1 GTSNPN and CDR2 SVGIG come from the germline V gene (reference sequence). The CDR3 spans 17 residues. The CDR3 is CAWSTQLSGIRGYEQYF. CDR3 DNA: TGTGCCTGGAGCACCCAACTTAGCGGGATTAGAGGATACGAGCAGTACTTC.

The chain is built from TRBV18 and TRBJ2-5; the D call may be TRBD1 or TRBD2 (5 bases each). The germline V gene encodes CDR1 KGHSH and CDR2 LQKENI. This CDR3 comprises 13 residues. V was trimmed by 3 bases and J by 5 bases, leaving 10 bases between them. CDR3 nucleotides: TGTGCCAGCTCACCTGGGGGATGGGAGACCCAGTACTTC. Encoded protein: CASSPGGWETQYF.

The genes are TRBV4-1 and TRBJ1-1; D is unclear. The CDR3 runs 13 residues. V gave up 4 bases and J gave up 0 bases, with 6 bases separating them. The V gene's germline CDR1 is MGHRA and CDR2 YSYEKL. CDR3 amino acids: CASSLQVNTEAFF. CDR3 coding DNA: TGCGCCAGCAGCCTCCAAGTGAACACTGAAGCTTTCTTT.

This clone occurred once. The chain has TRBV30 and TRBJ1-1; D might be TRBD1 (6 bases). Germline V CDR1 and CDR2: GTSNPN, SVGIG (reference sequence). The CDR3 length is 16 residues. The V and J ends lost 0 bases and 7 bases respectively, with 21 bases between them. The CDR3 here is CAWSVPGSATGREAFF. The CDR3 DNA sequence: TGTGCCTGGAGTGTACCCGGAAGCGCGACAGGACGTGAAGCTTTCTTT.

The CDR3: CATSRLNTEAFF. The CDR3 DNA follows: TGTGCCACCAGCAGACTGAACACTGAAGCTTTCTTT. This chain joins TRBV15 and TRBJ1-1, with unresolved D. The CDR3 is 12 residues long. Germline V gene data show CDR1 as LNHNV and CDR2 as YYDKDF (reference sequence). Trimming took 2 bases from V and 0 from J, leaving 1 base between them.

This clone was counted between two and nine times. The chain links TRBV6-5 to TRBJ1-4, with D perhaps matching TRBD1 (6 bases). V lost 5 bases and J 5 bases, leaving 15 bases between the germline ends. This CDR3 is built from 15 residues. Germline CDR1 and CDR2: MNHEY and SVGAGI. CDR3 in amino acids: CASSPVGGSNEKLFF. The CDR3 DNA reads TGTGCCAGCAGTCCAGTAGGGGGATCGAATGAAAAACTGTTTTTT.

The chain couples TRBV5-1 to TRBJ2-6, with D possibly being TRBD2 (5 bases). V was trimmed by 2 bases and J by 1 base, leaving 7 bases between them. In germline, CDR1 is SGHRS, CDR2 YFSETQ. This CDR3 is built from 15 residues. The CDR3 DNA is TGCGCCAGCAGCTTTGGCGGGTCTGGGGCCAACGTCCTGACTTTC. As protein: CASSFGGSGANVLTF.

This clone was detected a few times. The chain carries TRBV3-1 (or the pseudogene TRBV3-2) and TRBJ2-1, with TRBD2 identical over 9 bases. The germline V gene encodes CDR1 LGHDT and CDR2 YNNKEL (reference sequence). V shed 4 bases, J shed 6 bases, and the junction held 4 bases outside the gene matches. The CDR3 runs 14 residues. In DNA, the CDR3 is TGTGCCAGCAGCCCCCTACTAGCGGGCAATGAGCAGTTCTTC. Protein product: CASSPLLAGNEQFF.

The chain has TRBV18 and TRBJ2-7; the D gene is possibly TRBD2 (6 bases). V was trimmed by 4 bases and J by 2 bases, leaving 21 bases between them. Germline CDR1 KGHSH, CDR2 LQKENI. The CDR3 totals 17 residues. Here the CDR3 reads CASSRLAAGEVTYEQYF. CDR3 bases: TGTGCCAGCTCACGGCTCGCAGCTGGGGAGGTAACCTACGAGCAGTACTTC.

J is TRBJ2-7 and V is TRBV11-2; D possibly matches TRBD1 or TRBD2 (6 bases each). Trimming shortened V by 4 bases and J by 1 base, and 23 bases separated the two germline ends. The CDR3 contains 18 residues. Germline lookup yields CDR1 SGHAT and CDR2 FQNNGV. CDR3: CASSSLNRPRGVSYEQYF. The CDR3 DNA follows: TGTGCCAGCAGCTCACTAAACCGCCCGAGGGGGGTTTCCTACGAGCAGTACTTC.

The gene calls are TRBV24-1 and TRBJ1-6; 7 nucleotides align to TRBD1. The junction had 4 bases not matched to a gene; V was cut back by 4 bases and J by 5 bases. The CDR3 runs 15 residues. CDR1 is KGHDR and CDR2 is SFDVKD in the germline V gene. In DNA, the CDR3 is TGTGCCACCAGTGACCTGACAGGGAATAATTCACCCCTCCACTTT. Its translation: CATSDLTGNNSPLHF.

The V and J genes are TRBV4-3 and TRBJ2-3; D uncertain. Germline V gene lookup returns CDR1 LGHNA and CDR2 YSLEER. With 0 bases removed from V and 4 bases from J, the gap between germline ends came to 8 bases. CDR3 length: 14 amino acids. The CDR3 loop is CASSQDYGADTQYF. DNA for the CDR3: TGCGCCAGCAGCCAAGATTACGGTGCAGATACGCAGTATTTT.

V usage is TRBV5-6 and J usage is TRBJ1-2; TRBD1 might be the D (6 bases). V was trimmed by 0 bases and J by 0 bases, leaving 6 bases between them. Looked up from germline, CDR1 is SGHDT and CDR2 is YYEEEE. The CDR3 contains 14 residues. The CDR3 DNA follows: TGTGCCAGCAGCTTGGACAGGGCTAACTATGGCTACACCTTC. Translated, it gives CASSLDRANYGYTF. Together with reference TRBV5-6 and TRBJ1-2, the CDR3 gives the full variable domain: DAGVTQSPTHLIKTRGQQVTLRCSPKSGHDTVSWYQQALGQGPQFIFQYYEEEERQRGNFPDRFSGHQFPNYSSELNVNALLLGDSALYLCASSLDRANYGYTFGSGTRLTVV.

V usage is TRBV15 and J usage is TRBJ1-2, with TRBD1 identical over 10 bases. This CDR3 has 15 residues. Trimming took 5 bases from V and 5 from J; bases not matched to a gene: 8. CDR1 and CDR2 (germline): LNHNV, YYDKDF (reference sequence). The CDR3 is CATSARDRGPYGYTF. The CDR3 nucleotides read TGTGCCACCAGCGCCCGGGACAGGGGCCCTTATGGCTACACCTTC.

The chain links TRBV29-1 to TRBJ2-7, with TRBD1 identical over 10 bases. The trim removed 1 base at V and 4 bases at J, leaving 1 base unmatched. Per germline, CDR1 SQVTM and CDR2 ANQGSEA. This CDR3 has 13 residues. CDR3 nucleotide sequence: TGCAGCGTTGAAGGGACAGGGGGATACGAGCAGTACTTC. Its translation: CSVEGTGGYEQYF.

This sequence joins TRBV18 and TRBJ1-1; D is unclear. V was trimmed by 6 bases and J by 4 bases, leaving 24 bases between them. This CDR3 is built from 17 residues. Germline V CDR1 and CDR2: KGHSH, LQKENI. CDR3 sequence (DNA): TGTGCCAGCTCCGTAGTCGGTTCTTTGTCCCCGGGCACTGAAGCTTTCTTT. This codes for CASSVVGSLSPGTEAFF.

This chain connects TRBV6-5 to TRBJ1-6; D gene ambiguous. Looked up from germline, CDR1 is MNHEY and CDR2 is SVGAGI. Trimming stripped 0 bases from V and 7 bases from J, with 10 bases between. This CDR3 is 15 amino acids long. The DNA of the CDR3 is TGTGCCAGCAGTTACTCCGCTACTAGAAATTCACCCCTCCACTTT. Its protein product is CASSYSATRNSPLHF.